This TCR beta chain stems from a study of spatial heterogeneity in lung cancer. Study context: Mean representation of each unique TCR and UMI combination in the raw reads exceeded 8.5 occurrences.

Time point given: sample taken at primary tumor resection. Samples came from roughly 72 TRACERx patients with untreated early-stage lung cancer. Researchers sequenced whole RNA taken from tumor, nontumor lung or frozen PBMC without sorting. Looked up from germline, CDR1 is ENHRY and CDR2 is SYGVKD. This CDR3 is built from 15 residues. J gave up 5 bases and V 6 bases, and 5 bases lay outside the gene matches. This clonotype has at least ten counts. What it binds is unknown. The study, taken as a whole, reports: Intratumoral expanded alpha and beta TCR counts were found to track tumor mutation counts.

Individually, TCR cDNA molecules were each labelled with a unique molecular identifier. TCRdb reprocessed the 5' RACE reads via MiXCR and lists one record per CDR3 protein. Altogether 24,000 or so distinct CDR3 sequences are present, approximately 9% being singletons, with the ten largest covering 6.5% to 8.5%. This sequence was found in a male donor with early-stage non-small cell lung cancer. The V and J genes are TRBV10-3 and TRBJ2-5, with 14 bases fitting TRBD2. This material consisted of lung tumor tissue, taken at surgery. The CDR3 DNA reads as TGTGCCATCAGCCGACTAGCGGGAGGGGGTGAGACCCAGTACTTC. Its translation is CAISRLAGGGETQYF.